Below, one T cell receptor (beta chain) is given with its context. Its antigen is still unknown. Germline CDR1 reads MGHDK; CDR2 reads SYGVNS. The CDR3 sequence is 12 residues long. V lost 5 bases and J lost 6, with 8 bases in between. The table came from immunoSEQ multiplex PCR; TCRdb's copy has only in-frame clones and leaves some out. The sample comprises more than 65,000 clones, around 94% of which are singletons, and around 1.6% rests with the top ten. The data belong to a study of T cell clonotyping in hematopoietic cell transplantation. Study-wide results and caveats: After transplant, recipient diversity fell while pathologically expanded clonotypes grew through day 180.

J is TRBJ1-3 and V is TRBV25-1, with a tentative D call TRBD1 (6 bases). The sequence came from a man aged 45-60 years in good health. Some clones in this sample may be carry-over from other donors' samples. Source material: peripheral blood mononuclear cells. The CDR3 nucleotides are TGTGCCAGCAGTTGGGGGGCAAACACCATATATTTT. It codes for CASSWGANTIYF.